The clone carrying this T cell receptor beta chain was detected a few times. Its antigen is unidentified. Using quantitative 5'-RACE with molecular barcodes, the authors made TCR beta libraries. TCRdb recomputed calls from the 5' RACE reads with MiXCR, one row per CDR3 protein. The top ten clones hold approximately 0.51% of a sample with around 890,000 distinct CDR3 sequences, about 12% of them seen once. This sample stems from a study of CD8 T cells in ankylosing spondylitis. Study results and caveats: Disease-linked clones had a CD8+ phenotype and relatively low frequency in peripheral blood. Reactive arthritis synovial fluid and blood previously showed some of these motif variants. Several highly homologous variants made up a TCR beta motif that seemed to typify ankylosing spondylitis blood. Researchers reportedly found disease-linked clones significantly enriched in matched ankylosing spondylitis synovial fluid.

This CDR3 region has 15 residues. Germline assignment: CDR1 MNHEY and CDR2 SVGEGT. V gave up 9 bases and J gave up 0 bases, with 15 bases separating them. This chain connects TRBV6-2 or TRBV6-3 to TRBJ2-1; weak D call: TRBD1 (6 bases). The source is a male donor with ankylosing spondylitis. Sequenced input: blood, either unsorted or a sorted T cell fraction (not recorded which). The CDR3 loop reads CASTRDTSSYNEQFF. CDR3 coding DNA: TGTGCCAGTACACGGGACACCAGCTCCTACAATGAGCAGTTCTTC.